This T cell receptor beta chain was recorded in a study of T-cell reconstitution after alpha-beta-depleted transplantation in children. This clonotype was recorded a few times. TCRbeta library construction was performed incorporating unique molecular identifiers. TCRdb re-called the PCR reads with MiXCR, one entry per CDR3 protein. Here the sample spans under 450,000 distinct CDR3 sequences, around 15% being singletons. V lost 2 bases to trimming and J lost 0 bases, with 10 bases between them. The CDR3 covers 14 residues. CDR1 is DFQATT and CDR2 is SNEGSKA in the germline V gene (reference sequence). The sequences come from PBMCs, mostly from graft donor cells, collected 360 days after TCRalphabeta/CD19-depleted stem cell transplant. The V gene is TRBV20-1, the J gene TRBJ1-1, with unresolved D. This clonotype originated in a boy under two years old who had a stem cell transplant for Wiskott-Aldrich syndrome, so the T cells may come from the graft donor. DNA for the CDR3: TGCAGTGCTAGACAACGGGCCGTGAACACTGAAGCTTTCTTT. Translating gives CSARQRAVNTEAFF.